These 7 T cell receptor beta chains share one sample of origin, sequenced in a study of cytomegalovirus exposure and HLA in healthy donors. Amplification used 60 Vbeta primers and 13 Jbeta primers. Clones were read by immunoSEQ multiplex PCR, and TCRdb kept only the in-frame ones, dropping some. The data contain more than 200,000 clones, 75% to 80% of them singletons. The sample was PBMCs. Receptors originate from a young man in good health and CMV-seronegative.

V usage is TRBV19 and J usage is TRBJ2-5; D may be TRBD1 (6 bases). V was cut by 7 bases and J by 7 bases, with 16 bases left in between. CDR1 is LNHDA, CDR2 SQIVND, per germline (reference sequence). The CDR3 sequence is 13 residues long. This chain's CDR3 is CASKGEGLRTQYF. In DNA form, the CDR3 reads TGTGCCAGTAAGGGGGAAGGGTTGAGGACCCAGTACTTC. The full variable domain, completed using reference TRBV19 and TRBJ2-5, is DGGITQSPKYLFRKEGQNVTLSCEQNLNHDAMYWYRQDPGQGLRLIYYSQIVNDFQKGDIAEGYSVSREKKESFPLTVTSAQKNPTAFYLCASKGEGLRTQYFGPGTRLLVL.

This sequence joins TRBV7-9 and TRBJ1-2; no clear D. Trimming cost V 4 bases and J 6 bases, with 21 bases left between them. Germline CDR1 SEHNR, CDR2 FQNEAQ (reference sequence). This CDR3 is 16 amino acids long. CDR3 sequence: CASSSRSIIGEDGYTF. The CDR3 nucleotides are TGTGCCAGCAGCTCCCGAAGTATCATTGGAGAGGATGGCTACACCTTC. The complete variable domain, with remaining parts taken from reference TRBV7-9 and TRBJ1-2, reads DTGVSQNPRHKITKRGQNVTFRCDPISEHNRLYWYRQTLGQGPEFLTYFQNEAQLEKSRLLSDRFSAERPKGSFSTLEIQRTEQGDSAMYLCASSSRSIIGEDGYTFGSGTRLTVV.

This clone was detected only a few times. The chain carries TRBV7-6 and TRBJ2-2; weak D call: TRBD1 (6 bases). Germline CDR1 and CDR2: SGHVS and FNYEAQ. This CDR3 is 14 amino acids long. Trimming removed 5 bases from V and 1 base from J, with 8 bases in between. The CDR3 spells CASSPQGNTGELFF. CDR3 DNA sequence: TGTGCCAGCAGCCCACAGGGGAACACCGGGGAGCTGTTTTTT.

This chain uses TRBV6-1 with TRBJ2-1, with 11 bases identical to TRBD2. The CDR3 is 15 amino acids. The germline V gene has CDR1 MNHNS and CDR2 SASEGT. V gave up 7 bases and J gave up 6 bases; unmatched junction bases: 8. The CDR3 DNA reads TGTGCCAGCATCCGGGGGCTAGCGGGAGGCAATGAGCAGTTCTTC. It translates to CASIRGLAGGNEQFF.

The CDR3 reads CASTSGVAGGPDEQFF. The CDR3, as DNA: TGTGCCAGCACCTCCGGGGTAGCGGGAGGGCCGGATGAGCAGTTCTTC. The V and J genes are TRBV27 and TRBJ2-1; 11 bases fit TRBD2. Germline V gene data show CDR1 as MNHEY and CDR2 as SMNVEV (reference sequence). This CDR3 is built from 16 residues. V dropped 7 bases and J dropped 8; count of bases not matched to a gene: 13.

The chain links TRBV27 to TRBJ2-7; D is unresolved. The CDR3 consists of 13 residues. Germline CDR1 is MNHEY and CDR2 is SMNVEV (reference sequence). Trimming left V 6 bases short and J 0 bases short, with 9 bases between. The chain's CDR3 is CASSQQISYEQYF. For the CDR3, the DNA is TGTGCCAGCAGCCAACAGATCTCCTACGAGCAGTACTTC.

The chain carries TRBV2 and TRBJ2-7; the match to TRBD1 covers 12 bases. V lost 7 bases and J lost 4; bases outside the gene matches: 2. Germline V gene data show CDR1 as SNHLY and CDR2 as FYNNEI. The CDR3 runs 13 residues. CDR3: CASKGQGAYEQYF. CDR3 nucleotide sequence: TGTGCCAGCAAGGGACAGGGGGCTTACGAGCAGTACTTC.